The source of this T cell receptor (beta chain) is a study of blood T cell repertoires in COVID-19. Study details: Material from acute and convalescent COVID-19 was sourced from the United States, Italy and Spain.

In the original processing: Reference gene primer amplification gave estimated nucleated cell counts. Generated by immunoSEQ multiplex PCR, the TCRdb table keeps only in-frame clones and is missing some. That table furnishes V, J and clone size, whereas the DNA furnished D and trimming. The sample carries about 83,000 clones, 87% recorded once. This CDR3 region has 18 residues. CDR1 is LGHNA and CDR2 is YSLEER in the germline V gene. V was cut by 1 base and J by 8 bases, with 26 bases left in between. The specimen was peripheral blood. The J gene is TRBJ1-2, the V gene TRBV4-3; maybe TRBD1 (5 bases). This receptor was identified in a woman aged 50 to 65 with active or convalescent COVID-19. CDR3 protein: CASSQAPGGWGLSGGYTF. The DNA of the CDR3 is TGCGCCAGCAGCCAAGCCCCCGGGGGGTGGGGCCTATCGGGAGGCTACACCTTC.